This T cell receptor beta chain was identified during a study of T cells in Graves' hyperthyroidism and ophthalmopathy. Diagnostic assessment was based on clinical symptoms, serum thyroxine and TRAb, thyroid ultrasound and orbital computed tomography. The germline CDR1 and CDR2 sequences are SGHRS and YFSETQ. The V and J ends lost 0 bases and 0 bases respectively, with 9 bases between them. The CDR3 is 16 amino acids. Researchers took RNA transcripts and amplified the TCR beta CDR3 regions from them. Primed by the HTBI set, a first-round RT-PCR was run on the TCR CDR3. TCRdb itself ran the multiplex PCR reads through MiXCR, one entry per CDR3 protein. The data hold hundreds of thousands of distinct CDR3 sequences, with 38% observed a single time. This clonotype appeared a few times. Its antigen is as yet unknown. General study results and limits: Within blood appeared most thyroid clonotypes that had expanded above 0.001.

The material sequenced was blood. This sequence originates from a man aged 18 to 29 with Graves' hyperthyroidism. The V and J genes are TRBV5-1 and TRBJ2-2; perhaps TRBD1 as D (6 bases). The CDR3 DNA is TGCGCCAGCAGCTTGGTTTACAGGGCGAACACCGGGGAGCTGTTTTTT. Residues: CASSLVYRANTGELFF.